This TCR beta chain was found in a study of blood T cell repertoires in COVID-19. About the study: Nucleic acid was either cDNA or gDNA, and it came from T cells, B-cell-depleted T cells, or PBMCs.

Assay used: immunoSEQ multiplex PCR; TCRdb lists only in-frame clones, some missing. The sample gives a few hundred thousand clones, 85% of which show up once; roughly 5.3% is in the top ten. Germline V gene lookup returns CDR1 SSHAT and CDR2 FNYEAQ (reference sequence). The CDR3 has 13 residues. Germline trimming cut 1 base from V and 4 bases from J; bases unmatched to any gene: 0. The sample consisted of peripheral blood. The V call is TRBV7-7, the J call TRBJ1-1; TRBD1 matches 7 bases. This clonotype was obtained from a man in his forties or fifties with active or convalescent COVID-19. The chain's CDR3 is CASSLDRGTEAFF. For the CDR3, the DNA is TGTGCCAGCAGCTTAGACAGGGGCACTGAAGCTTTCTTT.